This T cell receptor beta chain was sequenced in a study of cytomegalovirus exposure and HLA in healthy donors. Study context: As released early, the data held about 85 million unique TCRs from HLA-typed donors. Study results and limitations: Despite most TCR sequences being rare, some public TCRs occurred in many donors. High specificity and sensitivity for cytomegalovirus status were reported for the classifier.

Use of 60 Vbeta and 13 Jbeta primers characterized the PCR. Measured with immunoSEQ multiplex PCR; TCRdb has only the in-frame clones, and not every one. The sample records some 110,000 clones, roughly 80% being singletons. Germline-derived CDR1 and CDR2 are LNHDA and SQIVND (reference sequence). V lost 1 base, J lost 5 bases, and 14 bases lay in between. The CDR3 has 15 residues. Notes on this clone: The antigen is not known.

Donors likely had unrecorded immune exposures despite being nominally healthy when sampled. This sequence was found in a man aged 30 to 45 in good health and CMV-seropositive. What was sequenced was PBMCs. This sequence joins TRBV19 and TRBJ1-1, with TRBD1 as a possible D gene (5 bases). CDR3 loop: CASSIGKTGGTEAFF. The DNA of the CDR3 is TGTGCCAGTAGTATAGGAAAAACGGGGGGGACTGAAGCTTTCTTT. The variable domain in full, with the rest retrieved from reference TRBV19 and TRBJ1-1, is DGGITQSPKYLFRKEGQNVTLSCEQNLNHDAMYWYRQDPGQGLRLIYYSQIVNDFQKGDIAEGYSVSREKKESFPLTVTSAQKNPTAFYLCASSIGKTGGTEAFFGQGTRLTVV.